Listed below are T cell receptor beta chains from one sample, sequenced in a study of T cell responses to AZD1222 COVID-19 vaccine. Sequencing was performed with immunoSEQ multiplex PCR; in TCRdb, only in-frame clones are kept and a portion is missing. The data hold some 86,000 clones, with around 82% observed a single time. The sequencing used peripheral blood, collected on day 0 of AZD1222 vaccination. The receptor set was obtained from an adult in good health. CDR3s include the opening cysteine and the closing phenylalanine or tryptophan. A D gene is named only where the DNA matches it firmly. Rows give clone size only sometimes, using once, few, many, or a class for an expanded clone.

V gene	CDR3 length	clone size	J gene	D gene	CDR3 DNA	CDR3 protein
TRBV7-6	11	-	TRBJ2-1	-	TGTGCCAGCAGCTTGAGCCGGGGGGCGTTCTTC	CASSLSRGAFF
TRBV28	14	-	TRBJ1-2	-	TGTGCCAGCAGTTTGCACAGATCTAACTATGGCTACACCTTC	CASSLHRSNYGYTF
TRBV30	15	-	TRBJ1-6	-	TGTGCCTGGAGTGGACCCACAGGGTCAAATTCACCCCTCCACTTT	CAWSGPTGSNSPLHF
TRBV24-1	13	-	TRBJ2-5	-	TGTGCCACCAGTGATGGGCCCTCAGAGACCCAGTACTTC	CATSDGPSETQYF
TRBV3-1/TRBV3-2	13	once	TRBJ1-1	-	TGTGCCAGCAGCCAAGCGCCAGCCACTGAAGCTTTCTTT	CASSQAPATEAFF
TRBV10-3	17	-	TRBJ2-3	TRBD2	TGTGCCATCAGCTTAGCGGGACAACCGACTAGCACAGATACGCAGTATTTT	CAISLAGQPTSTDTQYF
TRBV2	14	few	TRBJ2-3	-	TGTGCCAGCAGTGTTTGGGCCAGCACAGATACGCAGTATTTT	CASSVWASTDTQYF
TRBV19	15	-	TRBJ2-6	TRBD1	TGTGCCAGGACAGGGGCGGCGGGTGGGGCCAACGTCCTGACTTTC	CARTGAAGGANVLTF
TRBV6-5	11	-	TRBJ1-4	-	TGTGCCAGCCGAAATGAGGAAAAACTGTTTTTT	CASRNEEKLFF
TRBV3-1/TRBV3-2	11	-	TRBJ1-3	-	TGTGCCAGCAGTCACGTCGGGGTCATATATTTT	CASSHVGVIYF
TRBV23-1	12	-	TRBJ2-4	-	TGCGCCAGCGGCCGGGCCAAAAACATTCAGTACTTC	CASGRAKNIQYF
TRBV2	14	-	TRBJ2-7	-	TGTGCCAGCAGTGGGTACTCCCCTTCTTACGAGCAGTACTTC	CASSGYSPSYEQYF
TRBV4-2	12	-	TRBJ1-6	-	TGTGCCAGCAGCGGCGACGGCTCACCCCTCCACTTT	CASSGDGSPLHF
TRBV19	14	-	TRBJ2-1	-	TGTGCCAGTAGCCTGGGCTCAAGGAACAATGAGCAGTTCTTC	CASSLGSRNNEQFF
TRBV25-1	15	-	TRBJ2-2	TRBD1	TGTGCCAGCAGGGAGCAGACAGGGGTGACCGGGGAGCTGTTTTTT	CASREQTGVTGELFF
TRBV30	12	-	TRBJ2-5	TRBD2	TGTGCCCGGGGACTAGCGGGAGAGACCCAGTACTTC	CARGLAGETQYF
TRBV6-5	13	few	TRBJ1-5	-	TGTGCCAGCAGCGGACAGCAAAGTCAGCCCCAGCATTTT	CASSGQQSQPQHF
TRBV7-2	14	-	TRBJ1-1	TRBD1	TGTGCCAGCAGCCCGACCTTGACAGGGGGGAAAGCTTTCTTT	CASSPTLTGGKAFF
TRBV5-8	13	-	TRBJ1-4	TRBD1	TGTGCCAGCAGCACGGACAGGGACGAAAAACTGTTTTTT	CASSTDRDEKLFF
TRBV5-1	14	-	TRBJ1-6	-	TGCGCCAGCAGCCCCGACGGTCATAATTCACCCCTCCACTTT	CASSPDGHNSPLHF
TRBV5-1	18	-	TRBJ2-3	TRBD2	TGCGCCAGCAGCTTGGCTCGGACTAGCGGATCTAGCACAGATACGCAGTATTTT	CASSLARTSGSSTDTQYF
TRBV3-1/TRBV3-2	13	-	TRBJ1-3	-	TGTGCCAGCAGCCCCCGCCGAGGAAACACCATATATTTT	CASSPRRGNTIYF
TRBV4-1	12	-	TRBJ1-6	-	TGCGCCAGCAGCTTAAACCATTCACCCCTCCACTTT	CASSLNHSPLHF
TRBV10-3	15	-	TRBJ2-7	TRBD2	TGTGCCATCAGTGGCCTAGCGGGAGGGCCACAAGAGCAGTACTTC	CAISGLAGGPQEQYF
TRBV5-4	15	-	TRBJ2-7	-	TGTGCCAGCAGCGTAGGGCAGGCGAAAGACTACGAGCAGTACTTC	CASSVGQAKDYEQYF
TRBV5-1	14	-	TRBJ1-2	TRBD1	TGCGCCAGCAGCTTGATGACAGGGGTGGATGGCTACACCTTC	CASSLMTGVDGYTF
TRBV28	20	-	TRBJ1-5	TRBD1	TGTGCCAGCAGTCAGACGGACAGGGGGAGGTTCGGTCATCGCAATCAGCCCCAGCATTTT	CASSQTDRGRFGHRNQPQHF
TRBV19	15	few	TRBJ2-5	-	TGTGCCAGTAGTGCTCCGGGAGAGTGGAAAGGTGCCCAGTACTTC	CASSAPGEWKGAQYF
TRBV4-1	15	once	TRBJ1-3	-	TGCGCCAGCAGCCAAGTACAGGGAATAGGAAACACCATATATTTT	CASSQVQGIGNTIYF
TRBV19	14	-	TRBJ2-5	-	TGTGCCAGTAGTATGCGACAGGCCGAAGAGACCCAGTACTTC	CASSMRQAEETQYF
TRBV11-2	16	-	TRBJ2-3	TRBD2	TGTGCCAGCAGCTCTGGACTAGCGGGGGGGCAAGATACGCAGTATTTT	CASSSGLAGGQDTQYF
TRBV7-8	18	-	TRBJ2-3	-	TGTGCCAGCAGCACCATCCAGTATACGTCGGTCTATGTAGGTACGCAGTATTTT	CASSTIQYTSVYVGTQYF
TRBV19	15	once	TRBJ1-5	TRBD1	TGTGCCAGTAGTATAGCCAGGGGGTCTTGGCAGCCCCAGCATTTT	CASSIARGSWQPQHF
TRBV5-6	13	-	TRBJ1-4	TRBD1	TGTGCCAGCAGCTCCCGGGACAGACGCCAACTGTTTTTT	CASSSRDRRQLFF
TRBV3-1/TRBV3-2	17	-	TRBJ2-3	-	TGTGCCAGCAGCTATCAGGGGGGCGGGAGGAGAACAGATACGCAGTATTTT	CASSYQGGGRRTDTQYF
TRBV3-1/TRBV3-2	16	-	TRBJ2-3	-	TGTGCCAGCAGCCAAGATTACTACGGGATTGTGGATACGCAGTATTTT	CASSQDYYGIVDTQYF
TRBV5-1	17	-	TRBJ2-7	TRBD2	TGCGCCAGCAGCTTAGTGGCCGGAGCCGGGACTAGCGTCGAGCAGTACTTC	CASSLVAGAGTSVEQYF
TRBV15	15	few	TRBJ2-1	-	TGTGCCACCAGCAGAGATGTGGGGCGGGGAGATGAGCAGTTCTTC	CATSRDVGRGDEQFF
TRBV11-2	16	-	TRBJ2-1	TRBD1	TGTGCCAGCAGCCCCAGGGACAGGGGGCGTTACAGAGAGCAGTTCTTC	CASSPRDRGRYREQFF
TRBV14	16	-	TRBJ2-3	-	TGTGCCAGCAGCCAAGCGATGGGAAAGGGCACAGATACGCAGTATTTT	CASSQAMGKGTDTQYF
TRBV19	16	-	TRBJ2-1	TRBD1	TGTGCCAGTAGTATACTGACAGGGCTTTCCTACAATGAGCAGTTCTTC	CASSILTGLSYNEQFF
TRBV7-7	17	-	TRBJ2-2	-	TGTGCCAGCAGCTTAGATCGGGTGGCTCTCAACACCGGGGAGCTGTTTTTT	CASSLDRVALNTGELFF
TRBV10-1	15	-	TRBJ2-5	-	TGCGCCAGCAGTCGGAGCTCGTTGAGCCAAGAGACCCAGTACTTC	CASSRSSLSQETQYF
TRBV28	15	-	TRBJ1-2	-	TGTGCCAGCAGCCTCCCCCCCGGGCCCAGGAGGGGCTACACCTTC	CASSLPPGPRRGYTF
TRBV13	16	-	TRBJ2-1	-	TGTGCCAGCAGCTCCCCAGACCCGAGCTCCTACAATGAGCAGTTCTTC	CASSSPDPSSYNEQFF
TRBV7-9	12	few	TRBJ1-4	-	TGTGCCAGCAGCGCGTTAAATGAAAAACTGTTTTTT	CASSALNEKLFF
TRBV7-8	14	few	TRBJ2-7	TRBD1	TGTGCCAGCAGGCCTAGACAGGGGGCCGACGAGCAGTACTTC	CASRPRQGADEQYF
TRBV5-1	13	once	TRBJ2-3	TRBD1	TGCGCCAGCGGGACAGGGCGCACAGATACGCAGTATTTT	CASGTGRTDTQYF
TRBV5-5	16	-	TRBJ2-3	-	TGTGCCAGCAGCCCATCCCTCAGGGGGGCAACAGATACGCAGTATTTT	CASSPSLRGATDTQYF
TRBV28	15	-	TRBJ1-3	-	TGTGCCAGCAGTCGGGACGGATACTCTGGAAACACCATATATTTT	CASSRDGYSGNTIYF
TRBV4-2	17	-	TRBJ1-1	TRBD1	TGTGCCAGCAGCCAATCTCGGACAGGGGGCAGGAGTACTGAAGCTTTCTTT	CASSQSRTGGRSTEAFF